The following is a T cell receptor beta chain sequence with its context. Its antigen is currently unknown. The record originates from a study of T cell responses to AZD1222 COVID-19 vaccine. Produced via immunoSEQ multiplex PCR; TCRdb's table is partial and in-frame only. This table holds roughly 80,000 clones, roughly 90% found once. The V segment lost 1 base and the J segment 2 bases; nucleotides outside the gene matches: 5. The CDR3 runs to 15 residues. Germline lookup yields CDR1 SGHVS and CDR2 FQNEAQ. Whole-study findings and limits: Among AZD1222 vaccinees, only 5 to 7 were seropositive at baseline. There were repertoire samples only from the period after the peak T cell response. Regions left unmutated in variants are reportedly the target of nearly half of spike-specific TCRs. Donor demographics were predominantly white British with a female majority; clonal diversity may be underestimated.

The specimen was peripheral blood, collected on day 0 of MenACWY control vaccination. The sequence came from an adult in good health. V usage is TRBV7-8 and J usage is TRBJ2-7; TRBD2 agrees at 7 bases. For the CDR3, the DNA is TGTGCCAGCAGCTTAGGGGCTAGCGGTACCTACGAGCAGTACTTC. Translation gives CASSLGASGTYEQYF.